What follows are 7 T cell receptor beta chains derived from one specimen sequenced in a study of T cell responses to AZD1222 COVID-19 vaccine. TCRdb's copy holds only in-frame clones and misses some; the assay was immunoSEQ multiplex PCR. Here the sample spans approximately 150,000 clones, about 89% being singletons. This specimen was peripheral blood, taken on day 0 of AZD1222 vaccination. The receptors shown here come from an adult in good health.

The chain joins TRBV11-2 to TRBJ1-1; no reliable D call. This CDR3 has 15 amino acids. Trimming took off 1 base at V and 3 bases at J, with 12 bases between the two ends. In germline, CDR1 is SGHAT, CDR2 FQNNGV. CDR3 DNA: TGTGCCAGCAGCTTAGCTAGCCCGGCGTACACTGAAGCTTTCTTT. It yields the protein CASSLASPAYTEAFF. The whole variable domain, filled in from reference TRBV11-2 and TRBJ1-1, reads EAGVAQSPRYKIIEKRQSVAFWCNPISGHATLYWYQQILGQGPKLLIQFQNNGVVDDSQLPKDRFSAERLKGVDSTLKIQPAKLEDSAVYLCASSLASPAYTEAFFGQGTRLTVV.

V and J are TRBV30 and TRBJ2-5; no clear D. This CDR3 region has 11 residues. Germline CDR1 GTSNPN, CDR2 SVGIG (reference sequence). Trimming pared 5 bases from V and 5 bases from J, leaving 9 bases between. The CDR3 coding sequence is TGTGCCTGGCAGAAATGGGAGACCCAGTACTTC. This sequence encodes CAWQKWETQYF. Variable domain in full (rest from reference TRBV30 and TRBJ2-5): SQTIHQWPATLVQPVGSPLSLECTVEGTSNPNLYWYRQAAGRGLQLLFYSVGIGQISSEVPQNLSASRPQDRQFILSSKKLLLSDSGFYLCAWQKWETQYFGPGTRLLVL.

This clone was detected only a few times. The genes are TRBV5-1 and TRBJ1-3, with no clear D. From germline, CDR1 is SGHRS and CDR2 YFSETQ. The V end was cut by 0 bases, the J end by 4 bases, with 17 bases between. The CDR3 has 17 amino acids. In nucleotides, the CDR3 is TGCGCCAGCAGCTTGGGAGCCGGCGGGGTATCAGGAAACACCATATATTTT. Its protein product is CASSLGAGGVSGNTIYF.

This CDR3 is CASSSGLQETQYF. The CDR3 nucleotides read TGTGCCAGCTCATCGGGGCTACAAGAGACCCAGTACTTC. J is TRBJ2-5 and V is TRBV18, with D perhaps assigned TRBD1 or TRBD2 (5 bases each). Trimming took off 5 bases at V and 2 bases at J, with 9 bases between the two ends. Germline CDR1 is KGHSH and CDR2 is LQKENI. This CDR3 is 13 amino acids long. Drawing the rest from reference TRBV18 and TRBJ2-5, the complete variable domain is NAGVMQNPRHLVRRRGQEARLRCSPMKGHSHVYWYRQLPEEGLKFMVYLQKENIIDESGMPKERFSAEFPKEGPSILRIQQVVRGDSAAYFCASSSGLQETQYFGPGTRLLVL.

The chain's CDR3 is CASSLSPSAETQYF. In nucleotides, the CDR3 is TGCGCCAGCAGCTTATCCCCCTCGGCAGAGACCCAGTACTTC. V gene TRBV10-1 combines with J gene TRBJ2-5; D unresolved. Germline-derived CDR1 and CDR2 are WNHNN and SYGVQD (reference sequence). Deletions cut 6 bases from V and 4 bases from J, with 15 bases between. The CDR3 spans 14 residues.

V gene TRBV14 combines with J gene TRBJ2-1; weak D call: TRBD1 (5 bases). V dropped 0 bases and J dropped 4 bases, with 19 bases sitting between them. The CDR3 totals 18 residues. Germline assignment: CDR1 SGHDN and CDR2 FVKESK. The CDR3, as DNA: TGTGCCAGCAGCCAAGAACGCGCCATTGACAGAAAGTACAATGAGCAGTTCTTC. It specifies CASSQERAIDRKYNEQFF.

In this sample, this clone turned up once. The chain combines TRBV10-3 with TRBJ1-1; D call uncertain. CDR1 ENHRY and CDR2 SYGVKD come from the germline V gene. The CDR3 covers 19 residues. V lost 0 bases, J lost 0 bases, and 20 bases lay in between. CDR3 coding DNA: TGTGCCATCAGTGAGTCTGGGGAGGGTCTCGGAAGGTTGAACACTGAAGCTTTCTTT. Translated, it gives CAISESGEGLGRLNTEAFF.